The 7 T cell receptor beta chains below come from one sample, sequenced in a study of PD-1 blockade in classical Hodgkin lymphoma (dated by TCRdb to 2020 to 2022). The receptor library was made with the immunoSEQ multiplex PCR assay. Not all clones reach the TCRdb copy of this immuneACCESS table, which keeps in-frame sequences only. Checked studies attribute under half of the gap to unresolved V genes and leave the rest unexplained. This sample holds about 26,000 clones; roughly 62% were observed only once. The top ten clones comprise about 11% of the sample. Per the publication, the time point label means: cycle 2 day 1 (C2D1) of nivolumab. Relapse after autologous stem cell transplantation had occurred in all trial patients, and cohorts A, B and C were distinguished by prior brentuximab vedotin exposure. This specimen was peripheral blood mononuclear cells (PBMCs), taken before the second cycle of nivolumab. The receptor set was obtained from a human donor with classical Hodgkin lymphoma.

The V and J genes are TRBV5-6 and TRBJ2-7; D perhaps matches TRBD1 (7 bases). V was cut by 0 bases and J by 3 bases, with 10 bases left in between. Germline CDR1 reads SGHDT; CDR2 reads YYEEEE. This CDR3 is built from 14 residues. The DNA for the CDR3 is TGTGCCAGCAGCTTGGGCGGGGACAGCTACGAGCAGTACTTC. Its translation is CASSLGGDSYEQYF.

The chain combines TRBV10-1 with TRBJ2-7; D gene unclear. V gave up 8 bases and J gave up 1 base, with 3 bases separating them. The CDR3 covers 10 residues. Per the germline V gene, CDR1 is WNHNN and CDR2 is SYGVQD (reference sequence). CDR3 protein: CASPSYEQYF. The CDR3 region has the DNA TGCGCCAGCCCTTCCTACGAGCAGTACTTC.

The V call is TRBV5-1, the J call TRBJ1-1, with D possibly TRBD1 on 6 matching bases. Per the germline V gene, CDR1 is SGHRS and CDR2 is YFSETQ. CDR3 length: 14 amino acids. The V end was cut by 0 bases, the J end by 5 bases, with 11 bases between. DNA for the CDR3: TGCGCCAGCAGCTTGGCGGGGGGGCTGACTGAAGCTTTCTTT. This translates into CASSLAGGLTEAFF.

This clone appeared once. This chain uses TRBV28 with TRBJ1-5, with a possible D match to TRBD1 (6 bases). In germline, CDR1 is MDHEN, CDR2 SYDVKM. Trimming took 4 bases from V and 9 from J, leaving 10 bases between them. The CDR3 runs to 12 residues. CDR3 DNA: TGTGCCAGCAGTTACAGGGTTGCGCCCCAGCATTTT. It codes for CASSYRVAPQHF.

This chain connects TRBV6-5 to TRBJ2-3, with D perhaps being TRBD1 or TRBD2 (5 bases each). CDR1 is MNHEY, CDR2 SVGAGI, per germline. Trimming removed 4 bases from V and 1 base from J, with 12 bases in between. The CDR3 is 15 amino acids. Written as DNA, the CDR3 is TGTGCCAGCAGTTCAGACCGGGACCGCACAGATACGCAGTATTTT. This translates into CASSSDRDRTDTQYF.

This clone was picked up a small number of times. The chain couples TRBV6-1 to TRBJ2-7, with D possibly matching TRBD1 (6 bases). Per the germline V gene, CDR1 is MNHNS and CDR2 is SASEGT. The CDR3 runs to 14 residues. V was cut by 6 bases and J by 0 bases, with 12 bases left in between. The CDR3 loop is CASRSGQSSYEQYF. Here the CDR3 DNA reads TGTGCCAGCAGATCAGGACAGAGCTCCTACGAGCAGTACTTC.

This clone was seen a single time. The chain is built from TRBV19 and TRBJ2-7, with D unresolved. Germline values: CDR1 LNHDA, CDR2 SQIVND (reference sequence). The V gene lost 4 bases and the J gene lost 2 bases, with 18 bases spanning the gap. This CDR3 is built from 16 residues. The CDR3 DNA is TGTGCCAGTAGTAAACTTCAGGTCGGCGGTGCCTACGAGCAGTACTTC. Residues: CASSKLQVGGAYEQYF.